The source of this TCR beta chain is a study of blood T cell repertoires in COVID-19. Assay used: immunoSEQ multiplex PCR; TCRdb lists only in-frame clones, some missing. The sample has 180,000 or so clones, 86% seen once. The CDR3 has 13 amino acids. Trimming cost V 3 bases and J 8 bases, with 10 bases left between them. Per germline, CDR1 LNHDA and CDR2 SQIVND (reference sequence). The source material was peripheral blood. This TCR came from a man between 18 and 29 years old with acute or convalescent COVID-19. The gene calls are TRBV19 and TRBJ1-4; D is undetermined. This CDR3 is CASSILSGEKLFF. The CDR3 DNA is TGTGCCAGTAGTATTTTAAGCGGGGAAAAACTGTTTTTT. Full variable domain (outside the CDR3, taken from reference TRBV19 and TRBJ1-4): DGGITQSPKYLFRKEGQNVTLSCEQNLNHDAMYWYRQDPGQGLRLIYYSQIVNDFQKGDIAEGYSVSREKKESFPLTVTSAQKNPTAFYLCASSILSGEKLFFGSGTQLSVL.